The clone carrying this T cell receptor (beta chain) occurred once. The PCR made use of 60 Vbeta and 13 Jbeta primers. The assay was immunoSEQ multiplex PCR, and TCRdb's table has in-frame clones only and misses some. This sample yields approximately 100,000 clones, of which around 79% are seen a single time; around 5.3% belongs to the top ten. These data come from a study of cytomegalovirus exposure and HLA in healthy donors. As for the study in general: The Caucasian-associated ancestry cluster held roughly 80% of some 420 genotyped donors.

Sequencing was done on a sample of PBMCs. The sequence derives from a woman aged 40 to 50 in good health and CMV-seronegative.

The CDR3 bases are TGTGCCAGCAGCTTGGGGGGGGGTCGGCAGCCCCAGCATTTT. This gives the protein CASSLGGGRQPQHF. V usage is TRBV5-6 and J usage is TRBJ1-5, with D tentatively TRBD1 (5 bases). The germline CDR1 and CDR2 sequences are SGHDT and YYEEEE. The CDR3 loop spans 14 amino acids. V was pared by 0 bases and J by 7 bases, with 11 bases between.